The 27 T cell receptor beta chains reported below all come from one sample, sequenced in a study of CD8+CD57+ T cells in acquired aplastic anemia. Both TCR beta VDJ combination and CDR3 sequence profiling were carried out. Genomic DNA was the template for this profiling. Using its own MiXCR run on the reads, TCRdb lists one record per CDR3 protein. The data hold 150,000 or so distinct CDR3 sequences, with 40% to 55% observed a single time. Whoever was chosen for sequencing had shown CD8+CD57+ cell expansion by flow cytometry. Source material: sorted CD4+, CD8+, or CD8+CD57+ T cells (not recorded which) from PBMCs. Receptors originate from a human donor with aplastic anemia.

This clonotype occurred once. This chain joins TRBV29-1 and TRBJ2-5; D not certain. The V end was cut by 5 bases, the J end by 4 bases, with 5 bases between. Germline-derived CDR1 and CDR2 are SQVTM and ANQGSEA. The CDR3 has 10 amino acids. The DNA of the CDR3 is TGCAGCGTTCAATCAGAGACCCAGTACTTC. This encodes CSVQSETQYF. Full variable domain (rest looked up from reference TRBV29-1 and TRBJ2-5): SAVISQKPSRDICQRGTSLTIQCQVDSQVTMMFWYRQQPGQSLTLIATANQGSEATYESGFVIDKFPISRPNLTFSTLTVSNMSPEDSSIYLCSVQSETQYFGPGTRLLVL.

Ten or more counts support this clonotype. The chain combines TRBV11-2 with TRBJ1-1, with TRBD1 identical over 7 bases. V gave up 3 bases and J gave up 4 bases; unmatched junction bases: 5. Germline lookup yields CDR1 SGHAT and CDR2 FQNNGV. The CDR3 consists of 14 residues. CDR3 DNA sequence: TGTGCCAGCAGCTTCGGGAGGGGGCTCACTGAAGCTTTCTTT. It specifies CASSFGRGLTEAFF.

DNA for the CDR3: TGTGCCAGCAGCTTAGGCAAGAACACTGAAGCTTTCTTT. Protein sequence: CASSLGKNTEAFF. The chain combines TRBV7-9 with TRBJ1-1, with D uncertain. V gave up 1 base and J gave up 1 base, with 4 bases separating them. CDR3 length equals 13 residues. Germline CDR1 reads SEHNR; CDR2 reads FQNEAQ (reference sequence).

The sample holds one count of this clonotype. Since no conserved phenylalanine or tryptophan closes the CDR3, a read error is the likely cause. The DNA is left out, because the CDR3 cannot be placed on it with certainty; the CDR3 is given as TCRdb lists it. V is TRBV5-4 and J is TRBJ1-6; the D call of TRBD1 is as the table states it, not checked on the DNA. The CDR3 length equals 16 residues, ends included. Germline loops: CDR1 SGHNT, CDR2 YYREEE (reference sequence). The chain's CDR3 is CASLYQGATYNSPLYL.

J is TRBJ2-7 and V is TRBV11-1, with 12 nucleotides matching TRBD2. Trimming at V came to 4 bases and at J to 0 bases, leaving 10 bases not matched to a gene. From germline, CDR1 is SGHAT and CDR2 FQDESV (reference sequence). The CDR3 sequence is 18 residues long. The CDR3 sequence: CASSSRLAGALSSYEQYF. CDR3 in DNA: TGTGCCAGCAGCTCCCGACTAGCGGGGGCCCTAAGCTCCTACGAGCAGTACTTC. The variable domain in full, with the rest retrieved from reference TRBV11-1 and TRBJ2-7, is EAEVAQSPRYKITEKSQAVAFWCDPISGHATLYWYRQILGQGPELLVQFQDESVVDDSQLPKDRFSAERLKGVDSTLKIQPAELGDSAMYLCASSSRLAGALSSYEQYFGPGTRLTVT.

This clonotype was seen ten or more times. The chain joins TRBV2 to TRBJ2-2; the D gene is possibly TRBD1 (6 bases). This CDR3 region has 15 residues. With 7 bases removed from V and 0 bases from J, the gap between germline ends came to 12 bases. Germline values: CDR1 SNHLY, CDR2 FYNNEI. The CDR3 region has the DNA TGTGCCAGCATCAGGGACACAACGAACACCGGGGAGCTGTTTTTT. Protein product: CASIRDTTNTGELFF.

V usage is TRBV29-1 and J usage is TRBJ1-1; TRBD1 agrees at 8 bases. CDR3 length: 15 amino acids. The ends lost 3 bases at V and 7 bases at J; junction bases unmatched: 13. Germline CDR1 and CDR2: SQVTM and ANQGSEA. The CDR3 loop reads CSVDSWGTGTYEAFF. CDR3 nucleotides: TGCAGCGTTGACTCCTGGGGGACAGGAACCTATGAAGCTTTCTTT.

V usage is TRBV20-1 and J usage is TRBJ2-7; 8 bases agree with TRBD1. Germline V gene data show CDR1 as DFQATT and CDR2 as SNEGSKA (reference sequence). The V gene end was trimmed by 5 bases and the J gene end by 3 bases; junction bases not matched to a gene: 9. The CDR3 totals 14 residues. CDR3 sequence (DNA): TGCAGTGCTGCCTGGGACAGGAATAGCTACGAGCAGTACTTC. This codes for CSAAWDRNSYEQYF.

The CDR3 sequence: CASSLAPGNEKLFF. The CDR3, as DNA: TGTGCCAGCAGCTTAGCGCCTGGAAATGAAAAACTGTTTTTT. The chain uses TRBV7-6 and TRBJ1-4; no definite D call. Germline values: CDR1 SGHVS, CDR2 FNYEAQ. The CDR3 is made up of 14 amino acids. V dropped 0 bases and J dropped 5 bases, with 7 bases sitting between them.

This clonotype was picked up a small number of times. The chain links TRBV15 to TRBJ2-1; D unresolved. The J call may not be correct, given that the DNA end is closer to TRBJ2-5. Germline V gene lookup returns CDR1 LNHNV and CDR2 YYDKDF (reference sequence). The length of the CDR3 is 13 residues. CDR3: CATWAGGYETQYF. Here the CDR3 DNA reads TGTGCCACCTGGGCTGGCGGTTACGAGACCCAGTACTTC.

In its sample, this clonotype was seen many times. J is TRBJ1-5 and V is TRBV5-1; D remains unclear. The ends were cut back, 0 bases at V and 0 bases at J, with 10 bases in the middle. The germline gives CDR1 SGHRS, CDR2 YFSETQ. The CDR3 totals 16 residues. The CDR3, as DNA: TGCGCCAGCAGCTTGGCGGGCCCCCTTAGCAATCAGCCCCAGCATTTT. This codes for CASSLAGPLSNQPQHF.

This clonotype was observed many times. V gene TRBV29-1 combines with J gene TRBJ2-7; 7 bases match TRBD1. Germline-derived CDR1 and CDR2 are SQVTM and ANQGSEA. The CDR3 totals 13 residues. J lost 0 bases, V lost 1 base, and 0 bases had no gene match. CDR3 sequence: CSVEGDSSYEQYF. For the CDR3, the DNA is TGCAGCGTTGAAGGGGACAGCTCCTACGAGCAGTACTTC.

This clonotype was seen many times. The CDR3 spells CASSERRNTEAFF. CDR3 sequence (DNA): TGTGCCAGCAGTGAACGAAGGAACACTGAAGCTTTCTTT. The chain carries TRBV6-1 and TRBJ1-1; D is unclear. This CDR3 region has 13 residues. Per the germline V gene, CDR1 is MNHNS and CDR2 is SASEGT. Trimming shortened V by 2 bases and J by 1 base, and 5 bases separated the two germline ends.

The chain employs TRBV15 and TRBJ1-6; 7 bases align to TRBD1. J was trimmed by 14 bases and V by 5 bases; bases with no gene match: 15. This CDR3 comprises 15 residues. From germline, CDR1 is LNHNV and CDR2 YYDKDF (reference sequence). The CDR3 sequence: CATSPDRDRPKALHF. Written as DNA, the CDR3 is TGTGCCACCAGCCCAGATCGGGACAGACCAAAGGCCCTCCACTTT.

The chain recombines TRBV7-8 with TRBJ1-6; a weak D match, TRBD1 (6 bases). With 6 bases removed from V and 7 bases from J, the gap between germline ends came to 10 bases. The length of the CDR3 is 13 residues. Germline assignment: CDR1 SGHVS and CDR2 FQNEAQ. The DNA of the CDR3 is TGTGCCAGCAGTGTCAGGGGAAATTCACCCCTCCACTTT. The encoded protein is CASSVRGNSPLHF.

This clonotype has ten or more counts. This chain connects TRBV7-2 to TRBJ1-1; no clear D gene. The germline CDR1 and CDR2 sequences are SGHTA and FQGNSA. The V and J ends lost 4 bases and 0 bases respectively, with 12 bases between them. The CDR3 covers 15 residues. Written as DNA, the CDR3 is TGTGCCAGCAGCTCCACGACACATCTGAACACTGAAGCTTTCTTT. This codes for CASSSTTHLNTEAFF.

The CDR3 region has the DNA TGTGCCAGTAGTATTCTGGGACTATATGAAGCTTTCTTT. Translation gives CASSILGLYEAFF. The J gene is TRBJ1-1, the V gene TRBV19; a possible D gene is TRBD1 (5 bases). V was clipped by 3 bases and J by 7 bases, with 12 bases between them. CDR1 is LNHDA, CDR2 SQIVND, per germline (reference sequence). The CDR3 spans 13 residues.

This clonotype has a count of ten or more. The V and J genes are TRBV15 and TRBJ2-6; 8 bases map to TRBD1. J gave up 3 bases and V 1 base, and 17 bases lay outside the gene matches. The CDR3 runs 21 residues. Germline V CDR1 and CDR2: LNHNV, YYDKDF (reference sequence). For the CDR3, the DNA is TGTGCCACCAGCAGAGGGGCTGAGGCAGGGGGCGCCCTATTTGGGGCCAACGTCCTGACTTTC. It codes for CATSRGAEAGGALFGANVLTF.

This clonotype was recorded many times. This chain connects TRBV12-3 or TRBV12-4 to TRBJ2-1; D is ambiguous. Trimming stripped 8 bases from V and 4 bases from J, with 9 bases between. The CDR3 runs to 12 residues. The CDR3, as DNA: TGTGCCAGCTGTGGAACATACAATGAGCAGTTCTTC. It encodes CASCGTYNEQFF.

This clonotype was seen ten or more times. The chain links TRBV10-3 to TRBJ1-2; 10 bases match TRBD1. J lost 5 bases, V lost 3 bases, and 3 bases had no gene match. The CDR3 is made up of 14 amino acids. Per the germline V gene, CDR1 is ENHRY and CDR2 is SYGVKD. CDR3 nucleotide sequence: TGTGCCATCAGTGAAGGACAGGGGGTATATGGCTACACCTTC. This translates into CAISEGQGVYGYTF.

CDR3 DNA: TGTGCCATCAGTGTTATGATAGGTGAATCCTACGAGCAGTACTTC. Amino acid sequence: CAISVMIGESYEQYF. The genes are TRBV10-3 and TRBJ2-7; no clear D. Trimming took 4 bases from V and 1 from J, leaving 14 bases between them. This CDR3 is 15 amino acids long. Germline lookup yields CDR1 ENHRY and CDR2 SYGVKD.

The chain is built from TRBV2 and TRBJ1-6; D possibly corresponds to TRBD1 (5 bases). CDR1 is SNHLY, CDR2 FYNNEI, per germline. The CDR3 contains 14 residues. V shed 8 bases and J shed 5 bases, with 13 bases lying between them. The CDR3, as DNA: TGTGCCAGCCGAAAACAGGTTGATAATTCACCCCTCCACTTT. This sequence encodes CASRKQVDNSPLHF.

A remark on this clonotype: This may be a read error: a much more frequent sequence differs by one nucleotide. Here the CDR3 omits its conserved ending phenylalanine or tryptophan, so a read error is the likely source. The CDR3 sequence: CASSPRTAGTEAFL. CDR3 DNA: TGTGCCAGCAGCCCTAGAACGGCGGGGACTGAAGCTTTCCTT. V gene TRBV11-1 combines with J gene TRBJ1-1; D is undetermined. Germline values: CDR1 SGHAT, CDR2 FQDESV (reference sequence). With 5 bases removed from V and 5 bases from J, the gap between germline ends came to 15 bases. CDR3 size: 14 residues.

With respect to this clonotype: The junction departs from the called germline gene at one end, perhaps through a read error. This rearrangement joins TRBV5-3 to TRBJ2-5; D call uncertain. TRBV5-3 is marked as an open reading frame, function uncertain. This CDR3 contains 13 residues. The CDR3 region is CASSSTNQETQYF. CDR3 sequence (DNA): TGTGCCAGCAGCTCCACAAACCAAGAGACCCAGTACTTC.

This clonotype was detected many times. The chain carries TRBV3-1 and TRBJ1-1; D gene ambiguous. The V end lost 1 base, the J end lost 5 bases, and 5 bases lay between the germline ends. This CDR3 is 12 amino acids long. Per the germline V gene, CDR1 is LGHDT and CDR2 is YNNKEL (reference sequence). The CDR3 nucleotides are TGTGCCAGCAGCCAAGGGGTAACTGAAGCTTTCTTT. It is translated as CASSQGVTEAFF.

This clonotype was detected many times. This chain connects TRBV7-9 to TRBJ2-3; D might be TRBD1 (5 bases). The germline CDR1 and CDR2 sequences are SEHNR and FQNEAQ (reference sequence). Trimming stripped 5 bases from V and 2 bases from J, with 14 bases between. This CDR3 contains 15 residues. The CDR3 sequence is CASSRLGDNTDTQYF. The CDR3 DNA follows: TGTGCCAGCAGCCGCTTAGGGGATAACACAGATACGCAGTATTTT.

The table lists this clonotype with many counts. This chain uses TRBV11-2 with TRBJ2-5; 9 nucleotides match TRBD1. Unmatched junction bases numbered 7, after V lost 5 bases and J lost 9 bases. The CDR3 sequence is 13 residues long. Germline V gene lookup returns CDR1 SGHAT and CDR2 FQNNGV. DNA of the CDR3: TGTGCCAGCAGCGACAAGGACAGGGGACCCCAGTACTTC. Its protein product is CASSDKDRGPQYF.